These 5 T cell receptor beta chains were all obtained from the same sample, sequenced in a study of T cells in Graves' hyperthyroidism and ophthalmopathy. The investigators amplified TCR beta CDR3 regions from RNA transcripts. The TCR CDR3 was amplified in a first-round RT-PCR using the HTBI primer set. TCRdb reprocessed the multiplex PCR reads via MiXCR and lists one record per CDR3 protein. The top ten clones hold 14% of a sample with hundreds of thousands of distinct CDR3 sequences, roughly 15% of them seen once. The specimen sequenced was blood. The origin of the receptors is a woman aged 40 to 49 with Graves' hyperthyroidism.

Many counts were recorded for this clonotype. The chain links TRBV30 to TRBJ2-2, with D unclear. V shed 4 bases and J shed 6 bases, with 12 bases lying between them. The CDR3 has 13 amino acids. CDR1 and CDR2 (germline): GTSNPN, SVGIG (reference sequence). This chain's CDR3 is CAWNPGSPGELFF. Here the CDR3 DNA reads TGTGCCTGGAATCCGGGTAGTCCCGGGGAGCTGTTTTTT.

This clonotype showed up just a few times. The chain couples TRBV27 to TRBJ1-3; D ambiguous. This CDR3 has 18 residues. Trimming left V 3 bases short and J 0 bases short, with 18 bases between. The germline V gene has CDR1 MNHEY and CDR2 SMNVEV (reference sequence). CDR3 DNA sequence: TGTGCCAGCAGTTTGGTGGCCCCTGGACTCACCTCTGGAAACACCATATATTTT. Translated, it gives CASSLVAPGLTSGNTIYF.

This clonotype has just a few counts. The rearrangement uses TRBV4-2 and TRBJ1-3; unclear D gene. The length of the CDR3 is 15 residues. Germline V CDR1 and CDR2: LGHNA, YNFKEQ. The V gene lost 0 bases and the J gene lost 2 bases, with 8 bases spanning the gap. In DNA, the CDR3 is TGTGCCAGCAGCCAAGACCGAGGGCCTGGAAACACCATATATTTT. This sequence encodes CASSQDRGPGNTIYF.

The rearrangement links TRBV28 to TRBJ1-2; D remains unclear. Per the germline V gene, CDR1 is MDHEN and CDR2 is SYDVKM. Trimming took off 4 bases at V and 8 bases at J, with 20 bases between the two ends. The CDR3 consists of 15 residues. The CDR3 DNA is TGTGCCAGCAGTTATAAGGGAAAAGAGGTTCGGGGCTACACCTTC. Its protein product is CASSYKGKEVRGYTF.

This clonotype has more than one count but fewer than ten. The CDR3 nucleotides read TGCAGTGCTAGACCCCCCCTAGGGGGGGGTTACAATGAGCAGTTCTTC. Translation: CSARPPLGGGYNEQFF. The V call is TRBV20-1, the J call TRBJ2-1, with D possibly matching TRBD2 (7 bases). This CDR3 contains 16 residues. Germline CDR1 DFQATT, CDR2 SNEGSKA (reference sequence). V lost 2 bases, J lost 4 bases, and 18 bases lay in between.